This TCR beta chain is drawn from a study of Graves' ophthalmopathy and Graves' hyperthyroidism. This clonotype showed up many times. Per germline, CDR1 SGHTA and CDR2 FQGNSA. The CDR3 length is 14 residues. Trimming cost V 5 bases and J 7 bases; bases outside gene matches: 8. The sequenced template was RNA, covering the TCR beta CDR3 region. The first round was an RT-PCR with HTBI primers, and the second round was a multiplex PCR. One entry per CDR3 protein, called by TCRdb with MiXCR from the multiplex PCR reads. This sample has about 370,000 distinct CDR3 sequences; 18% occur once, and the top ten carry 1.6%.

This sequence originates from a woman younger than 35 with Graves' ophthalmopathy. Sequenced: peripheral blood. This sequence joins TRBV7-2 and TRBJ2-5; 9 bases match TRBD2. The CDR3 sequence: CASSLAGGPATQYF. CDR3 sequence (DNA): TGTGCCAGCAGCCTCGCGGGAGGGCCGGCGACCCAGTACTTC.